These 24 T cell receptor beta chains were sequenced from one sample in a study of T cell responses to AZD1222 COVID-19 vaccine. Generated by immunoSEQ multiplex PCR, the TCRdb table keeps only in-frame clones and is missing some. The table has approximately 190,000 clones, approximately 93% seen once. The sample in question was peripheral blood, obtained 28 days after the second AZD1222 dose. Every receptor here comes from an adult who received the AZD1222 COVID-19 vaccine.

The rearrangement links TRBV18 to TRBJ2-7, with TRBD1 as a possible D gene (6 bases). V lost 3 bases, J lost 3 bases, and 12 bases lay in between. CDR3 size: 14 residues. Germline lookup yields CDR1 KGHSH and CDR2 LQKENI. The CDR3 loop reads CASSPNRDGYEQYF. The CDR3 nucleotides read TGTGCCAGCTCACCCAACAGGGACGGCTACGAGCAGTACTTC.

This chain joins TRBV2 and TRBJ2-2; 8 positions agree with TRBD2. Germline CDR1 SNHLY, CDR2 FYNNEI. The length of the CDR3 is 17 residues. J lost 4 bases, V lost 2 bases, and 9 bases had no gene match. The CDR3 DNA reads as TGTGCCAGCAGTGAAAACCTGCGCGGGGGGACCACCGGGGAGCTGTTTTTT. It translates to CASSENLRGGTTGELFF. Looking up the rest from reference TRBV2 and TRBJ2-2 gives the full variable domain: EPEVTQTPSHQVTQMGQEVILRCVPISNHLYFYWYRQILGQKVEFLVSFYNNEISEKSEIFDDQFSVERPDGSNFTLKIRSTKLEDSAMYFCASSENLRGGTTGELFFGEGSRLTVL.

This rearrangement joins TRBV7-9 to TRBJ1-3, with unresolved D. Trimming took off 7 bases at V and 7 bases at J, with 17 bases between the two ends. Germline lookup yields CDR1 SEHNR and CDR2 FQNEAQ (reference sequence). The CDR3 consists of 14 residues. In nucleotides, the CDR3 is TGTGCCAGCACCCCGGAGGGAGTTGGGAACACCATATATTTT. Protein: CASTPEGVGNTIYF.

The chain is built from TRBV5-5 and TRBJ1-2, with a possible D match to TRBD1 (5 bases). In germline, CDR1 is SGHKS, CDR2 YYEKEE (reference sequence). CDR3 size: 14 residues. V lost 3 bases and J lost 1, with 10 bases in between. Here the CDR3 reads CASSSGLINYGYTF. CDR3 in DNA: TGTGCCAGCAGCTCGGGACTGATTAACTATGGCTACACCTTC.

Notes on this clone: The sample holds other DNA sequences that translate to the same CDR3. The chain employs TRBV5-1 and TRBJ1-1; D call uncertain. CDR1 and CDR2 from the germline V gene are SGHRS and YFSETQ. V was shortened by 0 bases and J by 6 bases, with 3 bases between the two germline ends. This CDR3 has 11 residues. CDR3 loop: CASSLGPEAFF. The CDR3 nucleotides are TGCGCCAGCAGCTTGGGACCTGAAGCTTTCTTT.

This clone was seen once. V gene TRBV2 combines with J gene TRBJ1-2; D is unresolved. V lost 6 bases, J lost 2 bases, and 16 bases lay in between. Germline CDR1 SNHLY, CDR2 FYNNEI. This CDR3 has 15 residues. The chain's CDR3 is CASRPDGAGNYGYTF. The CDR3 DNA follows: TGTGCCAGCAGACCCGACGGAGCAGGCAACTATGGCTACACCTTC.

This chain connects TRBV7-3 to TRBJ1-2, with a possible D match to TRBD1 (5 bases). There are 14 residues in the CDR3. The germline gives CDR1 SGHTA, CDR2 FQGTGA. Between the trimmed V and J ends, which lost 2 bases and 7 bases, there was a span of 14 bases. The CDR3, as DNA: TGTGCCAGCAGCTTAGGTCAGGGCCATCGTGGCTACACCTTC. Amino acid sequence: CASSLGQGHRGYTF.

The chain joins TRBV13 to TRBJ2-3; D is uncertain. This CDR3 region has 12 residues. V lost 4 bases and J lost 2, with 4 bases in between. Germline loops: CDR1 PRHDT, CDR2 FYEKMQ (reference sequence). As DNA, the CDR3 is TGTGCCAGCAGCTCCCTCACAGATACGCAGTATTTT. It specifies CASSSLTDTQYF.

The chain is built from TRBV27 and TRBJ2-7, with 9 bases that match TRBD1. The V segment lost 4 bases and the J segment 3 bases; nucleotides outside the gene matches: 4. CDR3 size: 14 residues. Germline loops: CDR1 MNHEY, CDR2 SMNVEV (reference sequence). Here the CDR3 reads CASSSGTGIYEQYF. The CDR3, as DNA: TGTGCCAGCAGTTCCGGGACAGGGATCTACGAGCAGTACTTC.

V is TRBV6-2 or TRBV6-3 and J is TRBJ1-1, with 7 positions matching TRBD1. V trimming: 1 base; J trimming: 4 bases; junction bases outside the gene matches: 3. CDR1 and CDR2 from the germline V gene are MNHEY and SVGEGT. The CDR3 totals 14 residues. Written as DNA, the CDR3 is TGTGCCAGCAGTTACTTGGACAGGCCCACTGAAGCTTTCTTT. Translating it yields CASSYLDRPTEAFF.

V gene TRBV6-6 combines with J gene TRBJ1-5, with D tentatively TRBD1 (6 bases). Trimming took off 8 bases at V and 3 bases at J, with 8 bases between the two ends. The CDR3 runs to 12 residues. Germline V gene lookup returns CDR1 MNHNY and CDR2 SVGAGI (reference sequence). In DNA form, the CDR3 reads TGTGCCAGCCAGGGGCCCAATCAGCCCCAGCATTTT. It codes for CASQGPNQPQHF.

The CDR3 DNA sequence: TGTGCCAGCAGCCGTGGGAGGGCGAACCATTATGGCTACACCTTC. Translation gives CASSRGRANHYGYTF. This rearrangement joins TRBV5-8 to TRBJ1-2; D not resolved. Per germline, CDR1 SGHTS and CDR2 YDEGEE. The CDR3 sequence is 15 residues long. V was clipped by 4 bases and J by 5 bases, with 18 bases between them.

The chain uses TRBV21-1 and TRBJ2-2. TRBV21-1 is a listed pseudogene. CDR3 size: 17 residues. Written as DNA, the CDR3 is TGTGCCAGCAGCAAATCAGGCCGGGCAGTCCAGACCGGGGAGCTGTTTTTT. This translates into CASSKSGRAVQTGELFF.

This sequence joins TRBV6-6 and TRBJ2-6; tentative D call: TRBD2 (5 bases). The CDR3 runs to 16 residues. V was pared by 6 bases and J by 9 bases, with 21 bases between. CDR1 and CDR2 from the germline V gene are MNHNY and SVGAGI (reference sequence). Here the CDR3 reads CASSRSPQEGGNVLTF. The CDR3 DNA reads TGTGCCAGCAGCCGATCACCCCAAGAAGGAGGCAACGTCCTGACTTTC.

This rearrangement joins TRBV12-3 or TRBV12-4 to TRBJ1-1; D gene ambiguous. The length of the CDR3 is 11 residues. The V end was cut by 4 bases, the J end by 8 bases, with 8 bases between. CDR3 sequence (DNA): TGTGCCAGCAGTTCGGTAGCCGAAGCTTTCTTT. Protein product: CASSSVAEAFF.

This clone has a single count. The CDR3 spells CASSLVGSLSYEQYF. For the CDR3, the DNA is TGTGCCAGCAGCTTAGTAGGGAGCCTCTCCTACGAGCAGTACTTC. The chain recombines TRBV7-9 with TRBJ2-7, with D perhaps TRBD2 (5 bases). Trimming removed 1 base from V and 0 bases from J, with 10 bases in between. CDR3 length equals 15 residues. Germline V lookup: CDR1 SEHNR, CDR2 FQNEAQ (reference sequence).

The chain uses TRBV7-2 and TRBJ2-3, with D possibly being TRBD2 (5 bases). Deletions cut 5 bases from V and 2 bases from J, with 17 bases between. The CDR3 is 16 amino acids. CDR1 and CDR2 from the germline V gene are SGHTA and FQGNSA. The CDR3 loop is CASSPLGGLNTDTQYF. The CDR3 DNA reads as TGTGCCAGCAGCCCCTTAGGCGGGCTAAACACAGATACGCAGTATTTT.

This chain connects TRBV9 to TRBJ2-7; perhaps TRBD1 as D (7 bases). Trimming cost V 0 bases and J 4 bases, with 14 bases left between them. Germline V gene data show CDR1 as SGDLS and CDR2 as YYNGEE. The CDR3 is 15 amino acids. The CDR3 reads CASSVGGGTAYEQYF. As DNA, the CDR3 is TGTGCCAGCAGCGTAGGAGGGGGGACAGCATACGAGCAGTACTTC.

This clone was seen a handful of times. The chain recombines TRBV18 with TRBJ1-3, with a tentative D call TRBD1 (6 bases). This CDR3 spans 16 amino acids. V lost 4 bases to trimming and J lost 4 bases, with 17 bases between them. Per germline, CDR1 KGHSH and CDR2 LQKENI. The CDR3 DNA is TGTGCCAGCTCACTCCCGACCGGACAGCGGGGAAACACCATATATTTT. It yields the protein CASSLPTGQRGNTIYF.

The chain is built from TRBV4-1 and TRBJ1-1; D gene ambiguous. Between the trimmed V and J ends, which lost 0 bases and 0 bases, there was a span of 11 bases. This CDR3 is built from 16 residues. Germline values: CDR1 MGHRA, CDR2 YSYEKL. CDR3 DNA sequence: TGCGCCAGCAGCCAAGAGGTGAACAGATTGAACACTGAAGCTTTCTTT. Translating it yields CASSQEVNRLNTEAFF.

The V call is TRBV3-1 (or the pseudogene TRBV3-2), the J call TRBJ2-7, with D uncertain. CDR1 is LGHDT, CDR2 YNNKEL, per germline (reference sequence). With 5 bases removed from V and 1 base from J, the gap between germline ends came to 9 bases. The CDR3 is made up of 13 amino acids. The CDR3 nucleotides read TGTGCCAGCAGCGATCTCCCGTCCTACGAGCAGTACTTC. It specifies CASSDLPSYEQYF.

The rearrangement uses TRBV30 and TRBJ1-5; 9 nucleotides line up with TRBD1. V lost 4 bases, J lost 4 bases, and 5 bases stayed unmatched. CDR3 length: 14 residues. The germline V gene has CDR1 GTSNPN and CDR2 SVGIG (reference sequence). The CDR3 is CAWTGTGINQPQHF. CDR3 nucleotides: TGTGCCTGGACCGGGACAGGGATTAATCAGCCCCAGCATTTT. The full variable domain, its missing parts supplied by reference TRBV30 and TRBJ1-5, is SQTIHQWPATLVQPVGSPLSLECTVEGTSNPNLYWYRQAAGRGLQLLFYSVGIGQISSEVPQNLSASRPQDRQFILSSKKLLLSDSGFYLCAWTGTGINQPQHFGDGTRLSIL.

The CDR3 protein is CASSPRTGQGNEQFF. The CDR3 DNA sequence: TGTGCCAGCAGCCCACGGACAGGGCAAGGGAATGAGCAGTTCTTC. The chain carries TRBV3-1 (or the pseudogene TRBV3-2) and TRBJ2-1; 8 bases are a match to TRBD1. CDR1 is LGHDT and CDR2 is YNNKEL in the germline V gene (reference sequence). The CDR3 loop spans 15 amino acids. Trimming took 4 bases from V and 7 from J; bases not matched to a gene: 9.

The gene calls are TRBV25-1 and TRBJ2-3; possible D gene TRBD2, 6 bases. The CDR3 spans 14 residues. With 4 bases removed from V and 6 bases from J, the gap between germline ends came to 14 bases. Germline V gene data show CDR1 as MGHDK and CDR2 as SYGVNS. This chain's CDR3 is CASSVSGGSDTQYF. The CDR3 coding sequence is TGTGCCAGCAGTGTCTCCGGGGGATCCGATACGCAGTATTTT.